Below, 5 T cell receptor beta chains from the same sample are listed, as sequenced in a study of cytomegalovirus exposure and HLA in healthy donors. PCR primers comprised 60 Vbeta and 13 Jbeta primers. Assay used: immunoSEQ multiplex PCR; TCRdb lists only in-frame clones, some missing. The data contain about 180,000 clones, around four fifths of them seen just once; the ten biggest clones take up 1%. Material: PBMCs. These TCRs come from a woman in her 50s in good health and CMV-seropositive.

V gene TRBV6-5 combines with J gene TRBJ2-5, with TRBD2 matching over 8 bases. The DNA end is more similar to TRBJ2-7, so the J call may be wrong. The germline V gene encodes CDR1 MNHEY and CDR2 SVGAGI. The CDR3 has 14 amino acids. For the CDR3, the DNA is TGTGCCAGCAGTCTTACTAGCGGCTCCTACGAGCAGTACTTC. This encodes CASSLTSGSYEQYF.

V is TRBV7-2 and J is TRBJ2-7, with TRBD2 as a possible D gene (5 bases). The CDR3 length is 11 residues. Germline V CDR1 and CDR2: SGHTA, FQGNSA. V gave up 3 bases and J gave up 12 bases, with 12 bases separating them. In DNA, the CDR3 is TGTGCCAGCAGCTTTTGGAGTGGACTGTACTTC. It is translated as CASSFWSGLYF.

This chain joins TRBV27 and TRBJ1-2; D gene uncertain. CDR1 is MNHEY and CDR2 is SMNVEV in the germline V gene (reference sequence). Between the trimmed V and J ends, which lost 5 bases and 4 bases, there was a span of 11 bases. This CDR3 comprises 13 residues. The CDR3 sequence: CASSGEAFYGYTF. The CDR3 DNA sequence: TGTGCCAGCAGTGGGGAGGCCTTCTATGGCTACACCTTC.

The rearrangement uses TRBV28 and TRBJ2-5; 9 bases are a match to TRBD2. Per the germline V gene, CDR1 is MDHEN and CDR2 is SYDVKM. The J segment lost 4 bases and the V segment lost 2 bases, leaving 8 bases of the junction unmatched. The CDR3 is made up of 16 amino acids. Here the CDR3 reads CASSLAKRGAGETQYF. The CDR3, as DNA: TGTGCCAGCAGTTTAGCGAAGCGGGGGGCGGGAGAGACCCAGTACTTC.

This chain connects TRBV27 to TRBJ2-7, with 9 nucleotides matching TRBD2. With 2 bases clipped from V and 4 bases from J, the junction kept 0 bases outside the gene matches. CDR1 and CDR2 from the germline V gene are MNHEY and SMNVEV (reference sequence). The CDR3 spans 13 residues. CDR3 DNA: TGTGCCAGCAGTTTACTAGCGGGGTACGAGCAGTACTTC. The encoded protein is CASSLLAGYEQYF.